Below, 28 T cell receptor beta chains from the same sample are listed, as sequenced in a study of CD8+ T cells in alopecia areata. Sequencing templates came from extracted RNA that was reverse transcribed into cDNA. Sequenced by immunoSEQ multiplex PCR; TCRdb stores in-frame clones only, minus some. The sample gives approximately 160,000 clones, around 60% of which show up once; approximately 15% is in the top ten. Treatment denoted: oral pan-JAK inhibitor, 5-10 mg twice daily. This material consisted of CD4+ T cells sorted from blood, taken at week 24, from a patient treated with tofacitinib. The receptors derive from a human donor with alopecia areata.

This clone was recorded a few times. J is TRBJ1-1 and V is TRBV29-1; D call uncertain. CDR3 length equals 10 residues. V was clipped by 7 bases and J by 5 bases, with 8 bases between them. Germline assignment: CDR1 SQVTM and CDR2 ANQGSEA. DNA of the CDR3: TGCAGCGCACTAGAAACTGAAGCTTTCTTT. It translates to CSALETEAFF.

The chain combines TRBV7-8 with TRBJ2-7, with D hard to call. The CDR3 is 14 residues long. Germline V gene sequence: CDR1 SGHVS, CDR2 FQNEAQ. V gave up 1 base and J gave up 3 bases, with 10 bases separating them. CDR3 protein: CASSLDQLSYEQYF. DNA of the CDR3: TGTGCCAGCAGCTTAGATCAGTTGAGCTACGAGCAGTACTTC.

This clone has just a few counts. The chain recombines TRBV23-1 with TRBJ2-7; the D gene is possibly TRBD2 (6 bases). TRBV23-1 is sorted into the ORF group, with uncertain function. V was clipped by 1 base and J by 4 bases, with 14 bases between them. The CDR3 totals 15 residues. CDR3 sequence reads: CASSQWGGRAYEQYF. CDR3 DNA: TGCGCCAGCAGTCAATGGGGAGGTCGGGCGTACGAGCAGTACTTC.

This clone was counted only a few times. This chain links TRBV29-1 with TRBJ2-2, with no clear D. V was pared by 4 bases and J by 1 base, with 10 bases between. This CDR3 comprises 14 residues. The germline V gene has CDR1 SQVTM and CDR2 ANQGSEA. The CDR3, as DNA: TGCAGCGTTGGCAGATTAGAGAACACCGGGGAGCTGTTTTTT. Translating gives CSVGRLENTGELFF.

The V call is TRBV18, the J call TRBJ2-5; a weak D match, TRBD1 (5 bases). Germline V gene lookup returns CDR1 KGHSH and CDR2 LQKENI. There are 15 residues in the CDR3. Trimming removed 1 base from V and 2 bases from J, with 11 bases in between. The CDR3 sequence is CASSPRITGQETQYF. In DNA, the CDR3 is TGTGCCAGCTCACCACGTATAACAGGACAAGAGACCCAGTACTTC.

This clone was recorded only once. The CDR3 DNA is TGCAGCGTTGAGGGGGCCCCTGGGGCCAACGTCCTGACTTTC. Translation: CSVEGAPGANVLTF. The chain couples TRBV29-1 to TRBJ2-6, with D perhaps TRBD1 (6 bases). The V end was cut by 3 bases, the J end by 2 bases, with 8 bases between. Germline V gene lookup returns CDR1 SQVTM and CDR2 ANQGSEA. CDR3 length: 14 residues.

The CDR3 DNA sequence: TGCAGCGTTGAGTCGGGACAGGCCGAGCAGGTCTACGAGCAGTACTTC. Translation gives CSVESGQAEQVYEQYF. This rearrangement joins TRBV29-1 to TRBJ2-7, with 8 nucleotides matching TRBD1. J lost 3 bases, V lost 3 bases, and 13 bases had no gene match. The CDR3 sequence is 16 residues long. Germline assignment: CDR1 SQVTM and CDR2 ANQGSEA.

This clone has a single count. The rearrangement joins TRBV30 to TRBJ1-5; D may be TRBD1 (5 bases). The V gene's germline CDR1 is GTSNPN and CDR2 SVGIG (reference sequence). This CDR3 is 13 amino acids long. The V end lost 2 bases, the J end lost 4 bases, and 9 bases lay between the germline ends. The CDR3 DNA reads as TGTGCCTGGAGTAGGGGCGTGAATCAGCCCCAGCATTTT. It specifies CAWSRGVNQPQHF.

The chain joins TRBV10-3 to TRBJ1-6; D is perhaps TRBD1 (6 bases). The CDR3 is 13 amino acids. Trimming pared 10 bases from V and 8 bases from J, leaving 15 bases between. Germline CDR1 reads ENHRY; CDR2 reads SYGVKD. The CDR3 sequence: CATSRGVDSPLHF. CDR3 DNA: TGTGCCACAAGCAGGGGAGTTGATTCACCCCTCCACTTT.

This clone was counted once. The chain couples TRBV29-1 to TRBJ2-7; 9 nucleotides match TRBD1. Germline CDR1 reads SQVTM; CDR2 reads ANQGSEA. The junction had 8 bases not matched to a gene; V was cut back by 6 bases and J by 2 bases. This CDR3 has 14 residues. The CDR3 DNA follows: TGCAGCGTGAGGACGGACAGGGGAACCTACGAGCAGTACTTC. This sequence encodes CSVRTDRGTYEQYF.

The chain links TRBV18 to TRBJ2-2, with D perhaps being TRBD1 or TRBD2 (5 bases each). The CDR3 sequence is 17 residues long. Per the germline V gene, CDR1 is KGHSH and CDR2 is LQKENI. V was trimmed by 1 base and J by 5 bases, leaving 17 bases between them. Here the CDR3 reads CASSPLRDRSVTGELFF. The CDR3 DNA reads TGTGCCAGCTCACCACTTCGGGACCGTTCAGTGACCGGGGAGCTGTTTTTT.

The chain has TRBV2 and TRBJ1-3; TRBD1 matches at 9 bases. The CDR3 totals 13 residues. The germline V gene encodes CDR1 SNHLY and CDR2 FYNNEI. V was clipped by 6 bases and J by 7 bases; unmatched bases: 4. The CDR3 sequence is CASRMDRGNTIYF. The CDR3 region has the DNA TGTGCCAGCAGGATGGACAGGGGCAACACCATATATTTT.

This sequence joins TRBV5-1 and TRBJ2-2; unclear D gene. The CDR3 totals 14 residues. Trimming removed 0 bases at V and 5 bases at J, with 8 bases between. The V gene's germline CDR1 is SGHRS and CDR2 YFSETQ. CDR3 DNA: TGCGCCAGCAGCTTGGTACCAGAGACCGGGGAGCTGTTTTTT. Amino acid sequence: CASSLVPETGELFF.

This clone was seen a handful of times. This chain uses TRBV29-1 with TRBJ2-7; the match to TRBD1 covers 10 bases. V shed 4 bases and J 3 bases; nucleotides not matched to a gene: 0. The CDR3 has 12 amino acids. Germline V CDR1 and CDR2: SQVTM, ANQGSEA. This CDR3 is CSVGDRGYEQYF. CDR3 coding DNA: TGCAGCGTTGGGGACAGGGGCTACGAGCAGTACTTC.

The V gene is TRBV29-1, the J gene TRBJ2-2; D not resolved. CDR1 is SQVTM, CDR2 ANQGSEA, per germline. This CDR3 is 13 amino acids long. V was clipped by 5 bases and J by 2 bases, with 9 bases between them. CDR3 nucleotides: TGCAGCGTTCTATGGGTAAACACCGGGGAGCTGTTTTTT. This codes for CSVLWVNTGELFF.

This chain connects TRBV6-1 to TRBJ1-2, with a possible D match to TRBD1 (5 bases). Trimming cost V 9 bases and J 3 bases, with 17 bases left between them. The CDR3 covers 14 residues. Germline V CDR1 and CDR2: MNHNS, SASEGT. The CDR3 DNA is TGTGCCAGTCGCCTGGGGGGGAGTGACTATGGCTACACCTTC. This translates into CASRLGGSDYGYTF.

A few counts support this clone. J is TRBJ2-7 and V is TRBV7-3, with D hard to call. Trimming took 2 bases from V and 2 from J, leaving 10 bases between them. The CDR3 has 14 amino acids. Germline V gene data show CDR1 as SGHTA and CDR2 as FQGTGA. The CDR3 DNA reads as TGTGCCAGCAGCTTATGCCAGGCCACCTACGAGCAGTACTTC. This codes for CASSLCQATYEQYF.

This chain links TRBV11-2 with TRBJ2-1; the D is unclear. Looked up from germline, CDR1 is SGHAT and CDR2 is FQNNGV. The CDR3 loop spans 10 amino acids. V was pared by 8 bases and J by 7 bases, with 6 bases between. Here the CDR3 reads CASSLNEQFF. The CDR3 coding sequence is TGTGCCAGCTCCTTGAATGAGCAGTTCTTC.

As to this clone: A much larger clone sits a single nucleotide away, making a read error possible. The J gene is TRBJ2-7, the V gene TRBV2; D call uncertain. V was trimmed by 6 bases and J by 3 bases, leaving 6 bases between them. Germline CDR1 reads SNHLY; CDR2 reads FYNNEI. This CDR3 comprises 11 residues. This CDR3 reads CASSPLYEQYF. The CDR3 DNA follows: TGTGCCAGCAGCCCCCTCTACGAGCAGTACTTC.

CDR3 nucleotide sequence: TGTGCCAGCAGTACAGGGGGCGGTGGCTACACCTTC. Its translation is CASSTGGGGYTF. The rearrangement uses TRBV2 and TRBJ1-2; 9 bases map to TRBD1. In germline, CDR1 is SNHLY, CDR2 FYNNEI. The ends lost 5 bases at V and 7 bases at J; junction bases unmatched: 2. This CDR3 has 12 amino acids.

In this sample, this clone turned up a few times. The chain joins TRBV29-1 to TRBJ1-1; D remains ambiguous. The CDR3 length is 13 residues. Germline lookup yields CDR1 SQVTM and CDR2 ANQGSEA. Trimming took 1 base from V and 7 from J, leaving 13 bases between them. CDR3 sequence (DNA): TGCAGCGTTGAAGGGCAGACGACACTTGAAGCTTTCTTT. Translation gives CSVEGQTTLEAFF.

The genes are TRBV27 and TRBJ1-6; 7 bases are a match to TRBD1. CDR3 size: 19 residues. The V gene's germline CDR1 is MNHEY and CDR2 SMNVEV (reference sequence). Trimming removed 5 bases from V and 7 bases from J; junction bases left unmatched: 20. CDR3 DNA: TGTGCCAGCAGTACTCGAAGACAGGGTGGGGGAGTGGAGAATTCACCCCTCCACTTT. Its translation is CASSTRRQGGGVENSPLHF.

The rearrangement joins TRBV5-1 to TRBJ2-3, with D unresolved. This CDR3 region has 13 residues. Deletions cut 6 bases from V and 2 bases from J, with 10 bases between. Looked up from germline, CDR1 is SGHRS and CDR2 is YFSETQ. The CDR3 region is CASKGQSTDTQYF. CDR3 bases: TGCGCCAGCAAAGGCCAATCCACAGATACGCAGTATTTT.

The chain uses TRBV5-1 and TRBJ1-2, with D unclear. The ends were cut back, 3 bases at V and 4 bases at J, with 16 bases in the middle. Germline V CDR1 and CDR2: SGHRS, YFSETQ. The CDR3 has 15 residues. The CDR3 spells CASSSNTGVSYGYTF. The CDR3 DNA reads TGCGCCAGCAGCTCCAACACCGGCGTCAGCTATGGCTACACCTTC.

This rearrangement joins TRBV5-1 to TRBJ2-1, with 11 positions matching TRBD2. Per the germline V gene, CDR1 is SGHRS and CDR2 is YFSETQ. The CDR3 spans 17 residues. Unmatched junction bases numbered 13, after V lost 4 bases and J lost 7 bases. The CDR3 bases are TGCGCCAGCAGCGAGGGATCTAGCGGGGGGCCCAGAAATGAGCAGTTCTTC. It yields the protein CASSEGSSGGPRNEQFF.

This clone was seen a single time. The chain is built from TRBV29-1 and TRBJ2-3, with D possibly being TRBD1 (6 bases). The V gene's germline CDR1 is SQVTM and CDR2 ANQGSEA. This CDR3 has 15 amino acids. V shed 1 base and J shed 0 bases, with 11 bases lying between them. CDR3 amino acids: CSVEGDRTSTDTQYF. CDR3 coding DNA: TGCAGCGTTGAAGGCGACAGGACTAGCACAGATACGCAGTATTTT.

The genes are TRBV29-1 and TRBJ1-2, with D possibly TRBD1 on 6 matching bases. V was cut by 6 bases and J by 0 bases, with 11 bases left in between. Germline assignment: CDR1 SQVTM and CDR2 ANQGSEA. The CDR3 extends over 13 amino acids. CDR3: CSVSYRANYGYTF. The CDR3 region has the DNA TGCAGCGTCTCATACAGGGCTAACTATGGCTACACCTTC.

This chain uses TRBV21-1 with TRBJ1-5; whether TRBD1, the table's D call, matches the DNA was not checked. TRBV21-1 is termed a pseudogene. The CDR3 loop spans 15 amino acids. CDR3 bases: TGTGCCAGCAGCAAATACAGGGGGTCGTGTCAGCCCCAGCATTTT. This gives the protein CASSKYRGSCQPQHF.